This entry features one T cell receptor (beta chain) sequence. Its target is not known. PCR amplification relied on 60 Vbeta primers (plus 13 Jbeta primers). Method: immunoSEQ multiplex PCR; TCRdb's copy keeps in-frame clones and lacks some. The table has about 160,000 clones, approximately 80% seen once. The data were taken from a study of cytomegalovirus exposure and HLA in healthy donors. Overall study findings and caveats: Later analysis identified several of the most significant clusters that appeared linked to common viral pathogens. Testing in vitro showed a few CMV-associated chains specific for CMV antigens. What TCR beta sequences reportedly achieved was accurate prediction of HLA-A and HLA-B alleles in most subjects.

The CDR3 has 14 amino acids. V dropped 3 bases and J dropped 6; count of bases not matched to a gene: 3. Looked up from germline, CDR1 is KGHSH and CDR2 is LQKENI. This chain joins TRBV18 and TRBJ1-3; 9 bases match TRBD1. Material for sequencing was PBMCs. This clonotype was sampled from a woman in her 50s in good health and CMV-seronegative. The CDR3 is CASSPGQGQNTIYF. In DNA form, the CDR3 reads TGTGCCAGCTCACCTGGACAGGGGCAAAACACCATATATTTT.